The 10 T cell receptor beta chains listed next were all sequenced from one sample in a study of PD-1 blockade in classical Hodgkin lymphoma. Generated by immunoSEQ multiplex PCR, the TCRdb table keeps only in-frame clones and is missing some. The sample holds 20,000 to 30,000 clones, around 82% seen once. Relapses following autologous stem cell transplantation were seen in all patients, with brentuximab vedotin exposure varying. Specimen: peripheral blood mononuclear cells (PBMCs), collected before the second cycle of nivolumab. These receptors were obtained from a human donor with classical Hodgkin lymphoma.

V usage is TRBV27 and J usage is TRBJ1-2; no firm D call. The CDR3 covers 15 residues. The ends were cut back, 7 bases at V and 4 bases at J, with 19 bases in the middle. Germline CDR1 and CDR2: MNHEY and SMNVEV (reference sequence). CDR3 sequence reads: CASTASPGFLYGYTF. The CDR3 nucleotides are TGTGCCAGCACCGCAAGTCCGGGTTTTCTCTATGGCTACACCTTC.

The rearrangement joins TRBV6-1 to TRBJ2-6; D remains unclear. Germline-derived CDR1 and CDR2 are MNHNS and SASEGT. The CDR3 runs to 16 residues. The V gene lost 2 bases and the J gene lost 3 bases, with 11 bases spanning the gap. The CDR3 nucleotides read TGTGCCAGCAGTGAATCGAAGGGCGGTGGGGCCAACGTCCTGACTTTC. As protein: CASSESKGGGANVLTF.

The rearrangement links TRBV6-1 to TRBJ2-7; 10 bases match TRBD1. This CDR3 region has 15 residues. The J segment lost 4 bases and the V segment lost 7 bases, leaving 10 bases of the junction unmatched. Looked up from germline, CDR1 is MNHNS and CDR2 is SASEGT. CDR3 DNA: TGTGCCAGCACCTTCTGGGGGGGACAGGGGTACGAGCAGTACTTC. This codes for CASTFWGGQGYEQYF.

The J gene is TRBJ1-1, the V gene TRBV7-3; weak D call: TRBD1 (5 bases). Looked up from germline, CDR1 is SGHTA and CDR2 is FQGTGA. This CDR3 comprises 14 residues. Trimming shortened V by 2 bases and J by 3 bases, and 10 bases separated the two germline ends. Written as DNA, the CDR3 is TGTGCCAGCAGCTTACAGGGCGGGGACACTGAAGCTTTCTTT. As protein: CASSLQGGDTEAFF.

The chain couples TRBV12-5 to TRBJ2-7, with 7 bases identical to TRBD1. CDR1 and CDR2 from the germline V gene are LGHNT and FRNRAP. V dropped 2 bases and J dropped 5; count of bases not matched to a gene: 9. The CDR3 totals 15 residues. The CDR3 spells CASGLPGTVLHEQYF. CDR3 bases: TGTGCTAGTGGTTTGCCCGGGACAGTCCTCCACGAGCAGTACTTC.

This clone was recorded once. The chain has TRBV15 and TRBJ1-1, with D perhaps TRBD1 (6 bases). Deletions cut 0 bases from V and 11 bases from J, with 13 bases between. The CDR3 has 13 amino acids. Germline CDR1 and CDR2: LNHNV and YYDKDF (reference sequence). The CDR3 here is CATSREGQGGAFF. CDR3 in DNA: TGTGCCACCAGCAGAGAAGGGCAAGGGGGGGCTTTCTTT.

This chain connects TRBV5-1 to TRBJ1-2; D not resolved. The V gene's germline CDR1 is SGHRS and CDR2 YFSETQ. Trimming pared 0 bases from V and 4 bases from J, leaving 13 bases between. The CDR3 contains 15 residues. CDR3: CASSLDTAGSYGYTF. The CDR3 coding sequence is TGCGCCAGCAGCTTGGATACGGCGGGGAGCTATGGCTACACCTTC. Variable domain in full (rest from reference TRBV5-1 and TRBJ1-2): KAGVTQTPRYLIKTRGQQVTLSCSPISGHRSVSWYQQTPGQGLQFLFEYFSETQRNKGNFPGRFSGRQFSNSRSEMNVSTLELGDSALYLCASSLDTAGSYGYTFGSGTRLTVV.

This chain connects TRBV4-2 to TRBJ2-5; D perhaps matches TRBD2 (5 bases). CDR3 length: 15 amino acids. Germline V lookup: CDR1 LGHNA, CDR2 YNFKEQ. Deletions cut 4 bases from V and 0 bases from J, with 12 bases between. The CDR3 reads CASSPTPGYQETQYF. The DNA of the CDR3 is TGTGCCAGCAGCCCAACTCCGGGGTACCAAGAGACCCAGTACTTC.

This clone was detected a few times. This sequence joins TRBV15 and TRBJ1-4; D is undetermined. Germline lookup yields CDR1 LNHNV and CDR2 YYDKDF (reference sequence). V lost 4 bases and J 10 bases, leaving 13 bases between the germline ends. The length of the CDR3 is 13 residues. The CDR3 region is CATSIKALGKLFF. The CDR3 region has the DNA TGTGCCACCAGCATTAAGGCTCTCGGAAAACTGTTTTTT.

This chain connects TRBV2 to TRBJ1-2; D not certain. The CDR3 spans 12 residues. Trimming removed 1 base from V and 13 bases from J, with 13 bases in between. Germline V gene lookup returns CDR1 SNHLY and CDR2 FYNNEI. The chain's CDR3 is CASSEDSPVSTF. CDR3 bases: TGTGCCAGCAGTGAAGACTCGCCGGTGAGCACCTTC.